A selection of T cell receptor beta chains follows, all from one sample in a study of T cell responses to AZD1222 COVID-19 vaccine. Clones were sequenced by immunoSEQ multiplex PCR, and TCRdb holds only the in-frame ones, with some missing. The sample has under 100,000 clones, over 80% seen once. Sequenced here: peripheral blood, sampled on day 0 of AZD1222 vaccination. Receptors originate from an adult in good health. Each CDR3 is given with its conserved first and last residue. The D gene is left open where the match is weak. Size tells how often a clone was seen (once, few, many) or the class of an expanded clone, and some rows leave it out.

>-|TRBJ2-5|TRBV7-8|-
CASSRGGQETQYF
TGTGCCAGCAGCCGGGGTGGGCAAGAGACCCAGTACTTC
>TRBD2|TRBJ2-5|TRBV5-1|-
CASGLAGLGETQYF
TGCGCCAGCGGCCTAGCGGGGCTGGGAGAGACCCAGTACTTC
>-|TRBJ2-7|TRBV19|-
CASSIRGSAEQYF
TGTGCCAGTAGTATCCGAGGGTCGGCCGAGCAGTACTTC
>TRBD2|TRBJ2-1|TRBV6-5|-
CASRLAGGAGEQFF
TGTGCCAGCAGGCTAGCGGGAGGGGCCGGTGAGCAGTTCTTC
>-|TRBJ1-5|TRBV30|-
CAWSVLTVNQPQHF
TGTGCCTGGAGTGTATTGACAGTTAATCAGCCCCAGCATTTT
>-|TRBJ1-3|TRBV30|-
CAWSVGSVGAGNTIYF
TGTGCCTGGAGTGTAGGTTCCGTCGGTGCTGGAAACACCATATATTTT
>TRBD1|TRBJ1-2|TRBV28|-
CASTWGTGGSVLTF
TGTGCCAGCACGTGGGGGACAGGGGGCTCGGTGCTCACCTTC
>TRBD2|TRBJ2-3|TRBV15|-
CATSKLAGRGTDTQYF
TGTGCCACCAGCAAACTAGCGGGTAGAGGCACAGATACGCAGTATTTT
>-|TRBJ2-1|TRBV7-9|-
CASSTMDEQFF
TGTGCCAGCAGCACCATGGATGAGCAGTTCTTC
>-|TRBJ1-5|TRBV28|-
CASSLYRVRQPQHF
TGTGCCAGCAGTTTATACAGGGTCAGGCAGCCCCAGCATTTT
>-|TRBJ1-1|TRBV5-1|-
CASSLEGQGRVAFF
TGCGCCAGCAGCTTGGAGGGGCAGGGGAGGGTAGCTTTCTTT
>-|TRBJ1-5|TRBV19|-
CASSMRVWERLTKGNQPQHF
TGTGCCAGTAGTATGAGGGTTTGGGAAAGACTCACGAAGGGGAATCAGCCCCAGCATTTT
>TRBD1|TRBJ1-5|TRBV3-1/TRBV3-2|few
CASSQDRGQSQPQHF
TGTGCCAGCAGCCAGGACAGGGGGCAAAGTCAGCCCCAGCATTTT
>TRBD1|TRBJ2-7|TRBV12-5|-
CASAPGTGYEQYF
TGTGCTAGTGCCCCCGGGACAGGCTACGAGCAGTACTTC
>-|TRBJ2-7|TRBV6-5|-
CASSLMGHEQYF
TGTGCCAGCAGTTTGATGGGCCACGAGCAGTACTTC
>-|TRBJ1-1|TRBV7-9|-
CASSLDFTQGEAFF
TGTGCCAGCAGCTTAGACTTCACACAGGGAGAAGCTTTCTTT
>-|TRBJ2-1|TRBV10-3|-
CAIIVGNEQFF
TGTGCCATCATCGTCGGCAATGAGCAGTTCTTC
>TRBD1|TRBJ2-7|TRBV13|-
CASSSPGTGGRYEQYF
TGTGCCAGCAGCTCCCCCGGGACAGGGGGCAGGTACGAGCAGTACTTC
>-|TRBJ1-1|TRBV28|-
CASSLSGSPEAFF
TGTGCCAGCAGTTTGTCCGGCAGCCCTGAAGCTTTCTTT
>-|TRBJ2-2|TRBV30|-
CAWTFDTGELFF
TGTGCCTGGACGTTCGACACCGGGGAGCTGTTTTTT
>-|TRBJ1-2|TRBV18|-
CASSPEREGYTF
TGTGCCAGCTCACCAGAGCGGGAGGGCTACACCTTC
>-|TRBJ1-5|TRBV4-1|-
CASSQDQPELGQPQHF
TGCGCCAGCAGCCAAGATCAGCCGGAGTTAGGTCAGCCCCAGCATTTT
>-|TRBJ1-1|TRBV5-5|-
CASTRMTSMNTEAFF
TGTGCCAGCACCAGAATGACAAGCATGAACACTGAAGCTTTCTTT
>-|TRBJ1-4|TRBV5-1|-
CASSLGGSTNEKLFF
TGCGCCAGCAGCTTGGGGGGGTCAACTAATGAAAAACTGTTTTTT
>-|TRBJ1-3|TRBV3-1/TRBV3-2|-
CASSPTGQSSGNTIYF
TGTGCCAGCAGCCCAACGGGACAAAGCTCTGGAAACACCATATATTTT
>-|TRBJ2-7|TRBV28|-
CASSYPGTLSYEQYF
TGTGCCAGCAGTTACCCCGGGACCCTCTCCTACGAGCAGTACTTC
>-|TRBJ2-7|TRBV7-9|-
CASSPRGHYVGYEQYF
TGTGCCAGCAGCCCCCGCGGCCACTATGTAGGCTACGAGCAGTACTTC
>TRBD2|TRBJ2-3|TRBV10-3|-
CATGNSGSPADTQYF
TGTGCCACGGGTAATAGCGGGAGCCCAGCGGATACGCAGTATTTT
>-|TRBJ2-7|TRBV7-2|-
CASSLAGATPSYEQYF
TGTGCCAGCAGCTTAGCCGGGGCGACGCCCTCCTACGAGCAGTACTTC
>-|TRBJ2-2|TRBV7-8|-
CASSSIIGNTGELFF
TGTGCCAGCAGCTCAATAATAGGGAACACCGGGGAGCTGTTTTTT
>-|TRBJ1-2|TRBV15|-
CATSRLGTKGNYGYTF
TGTGCCACCAGCAGACTAGGGACTAAAGGGAACTATGGCTACACCTTC
>-|TRBJ1-1|TRBV5-1|-
CASSAPAPEAFF
TGCGCCAGCAGCGCCCCGGCCCCTGAAGCTTTCTTT
>-|TRBJ2-5|TRBV5-1|-
CASSRYRTFQETQYF
TGCGCCAGCAGCCGCTATCGTACTTTCCAAGAGACCCAGTACTTC
>-|TRBJ2-1|TRBV14|-
CASSPSRGGNNEQFF
TGTGCCAGCAGCCCCTCTAGGGGGGGGAACAATGAGCAGTTCTTC
>TRBD1|TRBJ2-5|TRBV11-2|-
CASSWTGAGGETQYF
TGTGCCAGCAGCTGGACAGGGGCCGGGGGAGAGACCCAGTACTTC
>-|TRBJ1-2|TRBV5-6|-
CASSSRSGANYGYTF
TGTGCCAGCAGCTCCCGATCGGGGGCTAACTATGGCTACACCTTC
>-|TRBJ1-1|TRBV7-9|-
CASTLRGSSTEAFF
TGTGCCAGCACTCTGAGGGGATCTTCCACTGAAGCTTTCTTT
>TRBD2|TRBJ2-1|TRBV18|-
CASSPLAGVLNEQFF
TGTGCCAGCTCACCACTAGCGGGAGTCCTCAATGAGCAGTTCTTC
>-|TRBJ2-5|TRBV2|-
CASSEERETQYF
TGTGCCAGCAGTGAAGAACGGGAGACCCAGTACTTC
>TRBD2|TRBJ2-5|TRBV7-7|-
CASTPGLAVQETQYF
TGTGCTAGCACCCCGGGACTAGCGGTACAAGAGACCCAGTACTTC
>-|TRBJ1-1|TRBV27|-
CASSLSRRTEAFF
TGTGCCAGCAGTTTATCGAGGCGGACTGAAGCTTTCTTT
>-|TRBJ1-1|TRBV14|once
CASSKGWNTEAFF
TGTGCCAGCAGTAAGGGGTGGAACACTGAAGCTTTCTTT
>TRBD2|TRBJ2-1|TRBV10-1|-
CASSWTSGAYNEQFF
TGCGCCAGCAGCTGGACTAGCGGAGCCTACAATGAGCAGTTCTTC
>TRBD1|TRBJ1-1|TRBV10-3|once
CAISNRDSDSEAFF
TGTGCCATCAGTAACCGGGACAGCGACTCTGAAGCTTTCTTT
>-|TRBJ1-2|TRBV10-3|-
CAISEVRDPTRNYGYTF
TGTGCCATCAGTGAGGTCAGGGACCCGACCCGTAACTATGGCTACACCTTC
>-|TRBJ2-3|TRBV12-3/TRBV12-4|-
CASSLPTDTQYF
TGTGCCAGCAGCCTTCCCACAGATACGCAGTATTTT
>-|TRBJ2-1|TRBV5-5|-
CASSHPGRYNEQFF
TGTGCCAGCAGCCACCCAGGGCGGTACAATGAGCAGTTCTTC
>TRBD1|TRBJ2-1|TRBV7-9|-
CASSARDRAGDNEQFF
TGTGCCAGCAGCGCGCGGGACAGGGCGGGAGACAATGAGCAGTTCTTC
>-|TRBJ1-3|TRBV19|-
CAPTTEWTDCSGNTIYF
TGTGCCCCAACAACCGAATGGACGGATTGCTCTGGAAACACCATATATTTT
>-|TRBJ2-3|TRBV27|-
CASSSYGYSTDTQYF
TGTGCCAGCAGTTCCTATGGGTATAGCACAGATACGCAGTATTTT
>-|TRBJ1-2|TRBV28|-
CASSLPANYGYTF
TGTGCCAGCAGCCTACCAGCTAACTATGGCTACACCTTC
>-|TRBJ1-3|TRBV6-2/TRBV6-3|-
CASSQTGGGNTIYF
TGTGCCAGCAGCCAGACGGGGGGCGGAAACACCATATATTTT
>-|TRBJ1-1|TRBV29-1|-
CSVTGAAEAFF
TGCAGCGTCACAGGCGCCGCTGAAGCTTTCTTT